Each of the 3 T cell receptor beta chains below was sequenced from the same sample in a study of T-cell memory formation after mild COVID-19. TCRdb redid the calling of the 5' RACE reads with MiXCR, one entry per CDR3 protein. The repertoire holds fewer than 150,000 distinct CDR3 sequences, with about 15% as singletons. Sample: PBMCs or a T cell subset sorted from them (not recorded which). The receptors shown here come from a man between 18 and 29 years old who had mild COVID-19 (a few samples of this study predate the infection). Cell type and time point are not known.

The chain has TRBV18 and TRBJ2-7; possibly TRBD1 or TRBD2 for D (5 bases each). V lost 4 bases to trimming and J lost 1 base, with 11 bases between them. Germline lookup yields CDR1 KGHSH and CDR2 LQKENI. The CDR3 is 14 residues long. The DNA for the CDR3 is TGTGCCAGCTCACGGGACGGAGATTCCTACGAGCAGTACTTC. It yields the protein CASSRDGDSYEQYF.

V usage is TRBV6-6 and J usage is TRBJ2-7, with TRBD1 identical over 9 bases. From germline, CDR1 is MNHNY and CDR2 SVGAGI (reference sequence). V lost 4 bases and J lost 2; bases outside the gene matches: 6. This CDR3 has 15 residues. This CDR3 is CASSWEGQGPYEQYF. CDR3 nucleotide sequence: TGTGCCAGCAGTTGGGAGGGACAGGGCCCCTACGAGCAGTACTTC.

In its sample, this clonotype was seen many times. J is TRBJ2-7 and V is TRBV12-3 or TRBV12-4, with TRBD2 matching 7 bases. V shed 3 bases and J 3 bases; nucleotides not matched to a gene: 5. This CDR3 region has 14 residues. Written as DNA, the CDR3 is TGTGCCAGCAGTTTCGCGGGCGGGGGCTACGAGCAGTACTTC. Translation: CASSFAGGGYEQYF.